The present T cell receptor beta chain was sequenced within a study of radiotherapy plus CTLA-4 blockade in lung cancer. For the study at large: Across the patients, objective responses occurred in about 19%, and disease control in around 31%.

Only a few counts were recorded for this clone. Its matching antigen is unknown. The table came from immunoSEQ multiplex PCR; TCRdb's copy has only in-frame clones and leaves some out. The data show roughly 120,000 clones, 70% to 85% seen once. The germline V gene has CDR1 SQVTM and CDR2 ANQGSEA. The CDR3 totals 14 residues. V lost 6 bases to trimming and J lost 1 base; unmatched junction nucleotides: 5. Study-level points and caveats: An expansion of tumor-derived TCR clones occurred in blood after radiotherapy plus ipilimumab. It was early blood T cell clone dynamics, with interferon-beta, that reportedly best predicted response.

The sequence was obtained from a human donor with non-small cell lung cancer that progressed on radiotherapy plus ipilimumab. Some clones in this sample may be carry-over from other donors' samples. The specimen was peripheral blood, collected from a patient treated with radiotherapy plus ipilimumab. V and J are TRBV29-1 and TRBJ2-2, with TRBD1 identical over 7 bases. The CDR3 reads CSVLQGKNTGELFF. Written as DNA, the CDR3 is TGCAGCGTACTACAGGGGAAGAACACCGGGGAGCTGTTTTTT.